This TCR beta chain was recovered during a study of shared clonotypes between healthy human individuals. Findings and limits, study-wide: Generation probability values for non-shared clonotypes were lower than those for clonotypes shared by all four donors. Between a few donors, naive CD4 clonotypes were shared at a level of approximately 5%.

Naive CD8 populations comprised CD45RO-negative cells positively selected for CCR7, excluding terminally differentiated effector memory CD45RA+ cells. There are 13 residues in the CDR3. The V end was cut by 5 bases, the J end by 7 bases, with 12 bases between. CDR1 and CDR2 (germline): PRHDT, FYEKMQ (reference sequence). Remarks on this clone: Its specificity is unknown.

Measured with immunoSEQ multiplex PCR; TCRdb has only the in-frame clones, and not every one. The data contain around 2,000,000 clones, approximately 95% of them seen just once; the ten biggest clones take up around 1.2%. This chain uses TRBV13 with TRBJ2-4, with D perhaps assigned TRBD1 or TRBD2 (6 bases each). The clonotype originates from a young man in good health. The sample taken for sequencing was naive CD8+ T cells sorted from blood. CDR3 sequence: CASSPRGGNIQYF. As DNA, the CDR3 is TGTGCCAGCAGCCCACGAGGGGGGAACATTCAGTACTTC.